The subject of this entry is one T cell receptor (beta chain). The sample originates from a study of T cell changes during pregnancy in multiple sclerosis. Only in-frame clones appear in the TCRdb table, and some are missing; sequencing was by immunoSEQ multiplex PCR. The sample holds tens of thousands of clones; 75% to 95% are singletons and the top ten take 0.95% to 1.5%. CDR3 length equals 15 residues. The input for sequencing was peripheral blood, taken after pregnancy. The chain recombines TRBV21-1 with TRBJ1-5; no check of the table's D call, TRBD1, against the DNA was made. TRBV21-1 is a pseudogene. The TCR was taken from a female donor in good health, enrolled as a control in a pregnancy study. Here the CDR3 reads CASSIGQGRNQPQHF. The CDR3 nucleotides read TGTGCCAGCAGCATCGGACAGGGGAGGAATCAGCCCCAGCATTTT.